Sequencing of this T cell receptor beta chain was carried out in a study of OX40 agonist ivuxolimab in advanced cancers. In the case of this clone: As yet, its antigen is unknown.

Sequencing was performed with immunoSEQ multiplex PCR; in TCRdb, only in-frame clones are kept and a portion is missing. The sample shows about 100,000 clones, 80% to 90% of them seen only once. Study findings and constraints: Patients who responded partially at 0.1-3.0 mg/kg showed clonal expansion ranking among the lowest.

Germline V gives CDR1 SQVTM, CDR2 ANQGSEA. CDR3 length equals 12 residues. Trimming removed 4 bases from V and 5 bases from J; junction bases left unmatched: 5. Patients were ruled out by autoimmune disease history or systemic immunosuppression. The sequence derives from an adult with an advanced solid tumor such as melanoma, head and neck, liver or kidney cancer. Sample: CD4+ or CD8+ T cells sorted from blood, taken in a trial of the OX40 agonist ivuxolimab. The chain employs TRBV29-1 and TRBJ2-7; TRBD1 matches at 7 bases. In nucleotides, the CDR3 is TGCAGCGTTGTAGGGGGCTTGAACGAGCAGTACTTC. Residues: CSVVGGLNEQYF.